The clone carrying this TCR beta chain showed up just a few times. Antigen specificity is unknown. Every patient was affected by relapse after autologous stem cell transplantation, while exposure to brentuximab vedotin was not uniform. These data are taken from a study of PD-1 blockade in classical Hodgkin lymphoma. General study findings and limits: Newly diagnosed patients were reported to start with lower TCR diversity than healthy donors. The diversity seen at baseline in complete responders resembled that of newly diagnosed patients. While CD8+ TCR diversity did not rise significantly by C4D1, CD4+ TCR diversity did.

This table comes from immunoSEQ multiplex PCR, and its TCRdb copy is limited to in-frame clones, with some not included. The table shows about 100,000 clones, with roughly 88% occurring only once. The source of this sequence is a human donor with classical Hodgkin lymphoma. This specimen consisted of peripheral blood mononuclear cells (PBMCs), obtained at baseline.

The DNA for the CDR3 is TGTGCCAGCAGCCAAGACAAAGGGGGGTACACAGATACGCAGTATTTT. Translation gives CASSQDKGGYTDTQYF. This chain connects TRBV4-2 to TRBJ2-3, with D perhaps being TRBD1 or TRBD2 (6 bases each). Germline CDR1 is LGHNA and CDR2 is YNFKEQ. Trimming cost V 0 bases and J 2 bases, with 12 bases left between them. This CDR3 has 16 amino acids.